The clone carrying this T cell receptor (beta chain) was counted ten times or more. The sample is drawn from a study of CD8+CD57+ T cells in acquired aplastic anemia. Sequencing was done on patients that had shown CD8+CD57+ cell expansion by flow cytometry. The CDR3 runs to 14 residues. Trimming took 5 bases from V and 7 from J; bases not matched to a gene: 6. Researchers used genomic DNA as the template to profile TCR beta VDJ and CDR3. TCRdb analysed the reads with MiXCR anew, one entry per CDR3 protein. The sample holds 150,000 or so distinct CDR3 sequences, approximately 44% seen once. Material: sorted CD4+, CD8+, or CD8+CD57+ T cells (not recorded which) from PBMCs. The source of this sequence is a human donor with aplastic anemia. V is TRBV12-3 or TRBV12-4 and J is TRBJ2-1; 9 positions match TRBD2. The CDR3 sequence: CASSGGGAYNEQFF. The CDR3 region has the DNA TGTGCCAGCAGTGGCGGGGGGGCATATAATGAGCAGTTCTTC.